What follows describes a single T cell receptor beta chain. This specimen comes from a study of OX40 agonist ivuxolimab in advanced cancers. The germline V and J ends were trimmed by 0 bases and 3 bases, with 6 bases remaining between them. Germline V gene lookup returns CDR1 GTSNPN and CDR2 SVGIG (reference sequence). The CDR3 sequence is 12 residues long. Produced via immunoSEQ multiplex PCR; TCRdb's table is partial and in-frame only. Of some 20,000 clones in the sample, 84% were seen once. The specimen was CD4+ or CD8+ T cells sorted from blood, collected in a trial of the OX40 agonist ivuxolimab. V is TRBV30 and J is TRBJ2-7; D is undetermined. The clonotype comes from an adult with an advanced solid tumor such as melanoma, head and neck, liver or kidney cancer. DNA for the CDR3: TGTGCCTGGAGTGTACCACTCTACGAGCAGTACTTC. Translation gives CAWSVPLYEQYF.